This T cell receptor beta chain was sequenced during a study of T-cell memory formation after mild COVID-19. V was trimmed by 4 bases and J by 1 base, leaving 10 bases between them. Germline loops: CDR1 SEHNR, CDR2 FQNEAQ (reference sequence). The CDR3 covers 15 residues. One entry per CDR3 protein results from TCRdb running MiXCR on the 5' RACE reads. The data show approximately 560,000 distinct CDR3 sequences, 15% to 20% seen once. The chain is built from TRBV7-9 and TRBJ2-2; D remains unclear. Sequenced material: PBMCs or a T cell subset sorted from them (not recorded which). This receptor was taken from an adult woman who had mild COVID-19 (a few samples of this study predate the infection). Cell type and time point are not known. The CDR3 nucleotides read TGTGCCAGCAGCTCCCCCCTAAGGAACACCGGGGAGCTGTTTTTT. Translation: CASSSPLRNTGELFF.